This T cell receptor (beta chain) was captured by sequencing in a study of T-cell memory formation after mild COVID-19. Regarding the study as a whole: Cross-reactive memory apparently joined, as some responding clones appeared in pre-infection memory. Those CD4+ clones that contracted were mainly in CM and EM (CD8+ ones in EMRA).

Via MiXCR, TCRdb re-called the 5' RACE reads, giving one row per CDR3 protein. The data hold about 470,000 distinct CDR3 sequences, with approximately 25% observed a single time. V was cut by 1 base and J by 10 bases, with 16 bases left in between. CDR3 length: 14 amino acids. CDR1 SGHDT and CDR2 YYEEEE come from the germline V gene. On this clonotype: Antigen: not known.

The sequenced sample consisted of PBMCs or a T cell subset sorted from them (not recorded which). The chain joins TRBV5-6 to TRBJ2-3, with a weak D call TRBD2 (5 bases). The receptor was isolated from an adult woman who had mild COVID-19 (a few samples of this study predate the infection). Cell type and time point are not known. The CDR3 coding sequence is TGTGCCAGCAGCTTGTATCGGAAGGGAGTGGCGCAGTATTTT. This codes for CASSLYRKGVAQYF.